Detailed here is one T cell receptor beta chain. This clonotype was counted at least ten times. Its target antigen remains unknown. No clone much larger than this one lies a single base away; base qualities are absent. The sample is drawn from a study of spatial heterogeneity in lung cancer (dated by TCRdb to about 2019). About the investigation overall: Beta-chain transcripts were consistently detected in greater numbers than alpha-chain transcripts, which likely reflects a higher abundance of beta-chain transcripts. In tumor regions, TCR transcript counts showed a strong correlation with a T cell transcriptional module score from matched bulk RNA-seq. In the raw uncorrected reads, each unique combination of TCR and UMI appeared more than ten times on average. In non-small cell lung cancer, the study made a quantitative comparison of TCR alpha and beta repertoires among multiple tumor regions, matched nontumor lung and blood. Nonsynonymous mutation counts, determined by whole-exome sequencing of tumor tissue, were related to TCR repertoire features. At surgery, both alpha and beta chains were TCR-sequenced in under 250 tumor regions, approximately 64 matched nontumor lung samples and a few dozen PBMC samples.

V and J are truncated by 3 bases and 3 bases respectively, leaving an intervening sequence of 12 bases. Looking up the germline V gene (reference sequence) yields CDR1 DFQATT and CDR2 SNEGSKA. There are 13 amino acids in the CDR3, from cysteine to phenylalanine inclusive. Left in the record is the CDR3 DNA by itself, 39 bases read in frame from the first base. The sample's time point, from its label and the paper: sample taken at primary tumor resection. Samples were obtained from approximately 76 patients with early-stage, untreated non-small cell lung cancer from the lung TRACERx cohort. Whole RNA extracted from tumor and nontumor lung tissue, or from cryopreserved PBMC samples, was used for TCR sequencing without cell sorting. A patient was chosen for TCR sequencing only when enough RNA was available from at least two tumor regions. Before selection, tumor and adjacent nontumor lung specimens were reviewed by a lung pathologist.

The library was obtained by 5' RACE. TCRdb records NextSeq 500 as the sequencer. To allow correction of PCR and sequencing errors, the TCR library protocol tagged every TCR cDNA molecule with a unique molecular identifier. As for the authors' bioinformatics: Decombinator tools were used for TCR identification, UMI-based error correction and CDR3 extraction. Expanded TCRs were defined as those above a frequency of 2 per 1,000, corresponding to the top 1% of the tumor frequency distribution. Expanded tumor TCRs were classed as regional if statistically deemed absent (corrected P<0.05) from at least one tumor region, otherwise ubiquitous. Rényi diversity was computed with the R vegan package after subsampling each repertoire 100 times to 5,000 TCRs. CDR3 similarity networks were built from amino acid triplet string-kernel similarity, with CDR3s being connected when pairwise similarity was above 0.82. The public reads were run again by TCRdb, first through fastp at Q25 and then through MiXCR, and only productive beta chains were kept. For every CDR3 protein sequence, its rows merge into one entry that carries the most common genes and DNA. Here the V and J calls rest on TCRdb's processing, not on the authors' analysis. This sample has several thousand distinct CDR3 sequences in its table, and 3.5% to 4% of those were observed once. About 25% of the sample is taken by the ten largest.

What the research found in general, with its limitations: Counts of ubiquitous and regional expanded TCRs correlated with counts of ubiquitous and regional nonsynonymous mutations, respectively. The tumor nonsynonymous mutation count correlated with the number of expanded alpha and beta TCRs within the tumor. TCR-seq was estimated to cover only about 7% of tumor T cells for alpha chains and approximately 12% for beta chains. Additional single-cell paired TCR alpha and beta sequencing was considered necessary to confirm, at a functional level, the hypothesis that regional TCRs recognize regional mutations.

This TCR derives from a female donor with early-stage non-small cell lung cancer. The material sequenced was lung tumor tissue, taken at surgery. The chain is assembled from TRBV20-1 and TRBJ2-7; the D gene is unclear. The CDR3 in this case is CSASLAENYEQYF. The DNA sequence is TGCAGTGCTAGCCTGGCGGAAAACTACGAGCAGTACTTC.